The 14 T cell receptor beta chains presented below share a single source sample, sequenced in a study of T-cell memory formation after mild COVID-19. TCRdb re-called the 5' RACE reads with MiXCR, one entry per CDR3 protein. The profile shows approximately 190,000 distinct CDR3 sequences, approximately 16% of them singletons. Source material: PBMCs or a T cell subset sorted from them (not recorded which). These receptors came from an adult woman who had mild COVID-19 (a few samples of this study predate the infection). Cell type and time point are not known.

This clonotype was counted only a few times. V is TRBV6-2 or TRBV6-3 and J is TRBJ2-7, with 9 bases aligning to TRBD1. The CDR3 is made up of 16 amino acids. The V and J ends lost 2 bases and 3 bases, in that order; junction bases with no gene match: 8. Germline CDR1 MNHEY, CDR2 SVGEGT. CDR3 in DNA: TGTGCCAGCAGTTACCAAGGACAGGGGTTTTACTACGAGCAGTACTTC. Its translation: CASSYQGQGFYYEQYF.

V and J are TRBV2 and TRBJ1-2; D gene unclear. Germline V gene sequence: CDR1 SNHLY, CDR2 FYNNEI. This CDR3 region has 15 residues. The germline V and J ends were trimmed by 1 base and 4 bases, with 13 bases remaining between them. CDR3 sequence reads: CASSEGRSNTYGYTF. DNA for the CDR3: TGTGCCAGCAGTGAAGGGCGGTCAAATACCTATGGCTACACCTTC.

The DNA for the CDR3 is TGCGCCAGCAGTCCAAGGGAAGGGGGCAGGGGAAGCTCACCCCTCCACTTT. Translated, it gives CASSPREGGRGSSPLHF. The chain uses TRBV4-3 and TRBJ1-6, with TRBD1 matching over 7 bases. Losses at the gene ends were 6 bases for V and 10 bases for J; bases not matched to a gene: 18. This CDR3 comprises 17 residues. Germline assignment: CDR1 LGHNA and CDR2 YSLEER.

The chain joins TRBV5-1 to TRBJ1-6; D is perhaps TRBD1 (5 bases). Per the germline V gene, CDR1 is SGHRS and CDR2 is YFSETQ. The V end was cut by 5 bases, the J end by 8 bases, with 23 bases between. CDR3 length: 17 amino acids. CDR3 DNA: TGCGCCAGCAGACCCGGGACCCAGGACAAACTCTATTCACCCCTCCACTTT. It translates to CASRPGTQDKLYSPLHF.

This clonotype has just one count. CDR3 sequence: CASSPGPDVMDTQYF. The CDR3, as DNA: TGTGCCAGCAGCCCGGGACCCGACGTAATGGATACGCAGTATTTT. The chain carries TRBV9 and TRBJ2-3; either TRBD1 or TRBD2 may supply D (5 bases each). V lost 4 bases and J lost 6, with 18 bases in between. Per germline, CDR1 SGDLS and CDR2 YYNGEE. The CDR3 runs 15 residues.

The chain uses TRBV27 and TRBJ1-2; TRBD1 agrees at 8 bases. The CDR3 covers 13 residues. V lost 3 bases to trimming and J lost 7 bases; unmatched junction nucleotides: 4. The germline V gene encodes CDR1 MNHEY and CDR2 SMNVEV (reference sequence). CDR3: CASSFWQGAGYTF. For the CDR3, the DNA is TGTGCCAGCAGTTTCTGGCAGGGGGCTGGCTACACCTTC.

The chain combines TRBV7-2 with TRBJ1-1; D gene unclear. The CDR3 has 13 amino acids. Germline V gene lookup returns CDR1 SGHTA and CDR2 FQGNSA. V gave up 5 bases and J gave up 6 bases, with 13 bases separating them. The CDR3 region is CASSQLGVSEAFF. The DNA of the CDR3 is TGTGCCAGCAGCCAACTTGGCGTTTCTGAAGCTTTCTTT.

The chain joins TRBV14 to TRBJ2-1, with D perhaps TRBD1 or TRBD2 (5 bases each). The germline V gene has CDR1 SGHDN and CDR2 FVKESK. Trimming pared 0 bases from V and 11 bases from J, leaving 8 bases between. CDR3 length equals 12 residues. CDR3: CASSQEGEKQFF. The CDR3 DNA follows: TGTGCCAGCAGCCAAGAGGGGGAAAAGCAGTTCTTC.

The chain links TRBV5-1 to TRBJ1-1; TRBD1 aligns across 7 bases. The germline V gene encodes CDR1 SGHRS and CDR2 YFSETQ. Germline trimming cut 0 bases from V and 0 bases from J; bases unmatched to any gene: 17. There are 20 residues in the CDR3. The CDR3 DNA is TGCGCCAGCAGCTTGGCCATCGGACCCAGCACAGGGGCCATGAACACTGAAGCTTTCTTT. Its protein is CASSLAIGPSTGAMNTEAFF.

V and J are TRBV6-2 or TRBV6-3 and TRBJ2-4; D might be TRBD2 (6 bases). Per germline, CDR1 MNHEY and CDR2 SVGEGT. V gave up 5 bases and J gave up 3 bases, with 14 bases separating them. This CDR3 comprises 15 residues. CDR3: CASSHLSSVKNIQYF. The CDR3 DNA reads TGTGCCAGCAGTCATCTTTCTAGCGTCAAAAACATTCAGTACTTC.

The J gene is TRBJ2-5, the V gene TRBV12-3 or TRBV12-4; 8 nucleotides align to TRBD1. CDR3 length equals 15 residues. Trimming took 4 bases from V and 1 from J; bases not matched to a gene: 5. CDR3 protein: CASSSGQGPQETQYF. In DNA form, the CDR3 reads TGTGCCAGCAGTTCCGGACAGGGCCCCCAAGAGACCCAGTACTTC.

This clonotype occurred a few times. V gene TRBV30 combines with J gene TRBJ2-3; D uncertain. The germline gives CDR1 GTSNPN, CDR2 SVGIG (reference sequence). CDR3 length: 12 amino acids. Trimming stripped 4 bases from V and 0 bases from J, with 5 bases between. The CDR3 here is CAWKGSTDTQYF. In nucleotides, the CDR3 is TGTGCCTGGAAGGGTAGCACAGATACGCAGTATTTT.

In its sample, this clonotype was seen a few times. This chain joins TRBV18 and TRBJ2-1, with D possibly being TRBD1 (5 bases). Germline V gene data show CDR1 as KGHSH and CDR2 as LQKENI. The V end was cut by 0 bases, the J end by 2 bases, with 14 bases between. CDR3 size: 17 residues. The CDR3 loop is CASSPPQTENPYNEQFF. The CDR3 DNA follows: TGTGCCAGCTCACCACCCCAGACAGAGAACCCCTACAATGAGCAGTTCTTC.

The rearrangement links TRBV5-1 to TRBJ1-4; 7 bases map to TRBD1. Trimming removed 0 bases from V and 5 bases from J; junction bases left unmatched: 1. CDR3 size: 14 residues. Looked up from germline, CDR1 is SGHRS and CDR2 is YFSETQ. CDR3 DNA: TGCGCCAGCAGCTTGGGAGGGGGCAATGAAAAACTGTTTTTT. The encoded protein is CASSLGGGNEKLFF.